This T cell receptor (beta chain) was recovered during a study of CD8+ T cells in alopecia areata. The germline gives CDR1 SGHAT, CDR2 FQNNGV. The V end lost 0 bases, the J end lost 9 bases, and 18 bases lay between the germline ends. The CDR3 is made up of 15 amino acids. Extracted from the samples, RNA was reverse transcribed into cDNA to serve as the sequencing template. Only in-frame clones appear in the TCRdb table, and some are missing; sequencing was by immunoSEQ multiplex PCR. Of just over 30,000 clones listed, around two thirds are singletons. What was sequenced was NKG2D-high CD8+ T cells sorted from blood. This clonotype was obtained from a human donor with alopecia areata. V gene TRBV11-2 combines with J gene TRBJ2-7, with D possibly being TRBD1 (6 bases). The CDR3 sequence: CASSLDRQTGRSQYF. In DNA form, the CDR3 reads TGTGCCAGCAGCTTAGACCGTCAAACAGGGCGATCGCAGTACTTC. The variable domain in full, with the rest retrieved from reference TRBV11-2 and TRBJ2-7, is EAGVAQSPRYKIIEKRQSVAFWCNPISGHATLYWYQQILGQGPKLLIQFQNNGVVDDSQLPKDRFSAERLKGVDSTLKIQPAKLEDSAVYLCASSLDRQTGRSQYFGPGTRLTVT.